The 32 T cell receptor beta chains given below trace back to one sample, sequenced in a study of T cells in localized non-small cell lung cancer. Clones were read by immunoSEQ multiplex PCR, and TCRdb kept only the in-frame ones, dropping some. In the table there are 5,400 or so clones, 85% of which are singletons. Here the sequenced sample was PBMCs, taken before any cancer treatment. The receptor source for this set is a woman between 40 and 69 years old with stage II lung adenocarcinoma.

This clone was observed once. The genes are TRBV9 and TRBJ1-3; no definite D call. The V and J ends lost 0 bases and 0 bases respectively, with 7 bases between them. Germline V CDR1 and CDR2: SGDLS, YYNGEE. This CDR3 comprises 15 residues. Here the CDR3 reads CASSVGGSSGNTIYF. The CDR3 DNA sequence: TGTGCCAGCAGCGTAGGAGGTAGCTCTGGAAACACCATATATTTT.

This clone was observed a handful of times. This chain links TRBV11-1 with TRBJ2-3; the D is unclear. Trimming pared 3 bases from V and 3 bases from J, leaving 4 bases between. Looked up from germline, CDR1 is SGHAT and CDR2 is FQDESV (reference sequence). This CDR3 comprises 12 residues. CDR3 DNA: TGTGCCAGCAGCTTGGGGACAGATACGCAGTATTTT. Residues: CASSLGTDTQYF.

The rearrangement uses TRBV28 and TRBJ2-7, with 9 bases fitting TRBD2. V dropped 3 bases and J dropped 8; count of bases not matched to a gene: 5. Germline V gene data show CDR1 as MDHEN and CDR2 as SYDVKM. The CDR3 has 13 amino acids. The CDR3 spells CASSFEASGKQYF. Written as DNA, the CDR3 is TGTGCCAGCAGTTTTGAGGCTAGCGGGAAGCAGTACTTC.

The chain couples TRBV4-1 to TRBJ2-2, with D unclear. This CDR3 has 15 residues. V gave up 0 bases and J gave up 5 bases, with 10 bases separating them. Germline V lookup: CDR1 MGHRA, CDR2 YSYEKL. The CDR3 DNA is TGCGCCAGCAGCCAAGATCCCCTAGGGACCGGGGAGCTGTTTTTT. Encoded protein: CASSQDPLGTGELFF.

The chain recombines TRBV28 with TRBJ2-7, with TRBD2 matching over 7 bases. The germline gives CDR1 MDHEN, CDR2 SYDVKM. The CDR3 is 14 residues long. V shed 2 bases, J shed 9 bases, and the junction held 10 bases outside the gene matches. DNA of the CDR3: TGTGCCAGCAGTTTAACCCTTGGGAGGGTAGGGCAGTACTTC. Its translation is CASSLTLGRVGQYF.

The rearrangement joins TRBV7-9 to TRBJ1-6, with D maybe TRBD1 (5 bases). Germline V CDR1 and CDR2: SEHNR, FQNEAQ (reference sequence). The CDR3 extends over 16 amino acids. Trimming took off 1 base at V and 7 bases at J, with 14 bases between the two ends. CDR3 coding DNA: TGTGCCAGCAGCTTAGAGACCGGGACGGCCAATTCACCCCTCCACTTT. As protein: CASSLETGTANSPLHF.

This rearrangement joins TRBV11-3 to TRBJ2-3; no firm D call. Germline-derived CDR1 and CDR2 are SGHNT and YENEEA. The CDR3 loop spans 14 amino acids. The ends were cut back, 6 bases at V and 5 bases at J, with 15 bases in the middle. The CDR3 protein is CASSSRFDEDTQYF. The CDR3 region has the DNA TGTGCCAGCAGTTCACGATTCGACGAAGATACGCAGTATTTT.

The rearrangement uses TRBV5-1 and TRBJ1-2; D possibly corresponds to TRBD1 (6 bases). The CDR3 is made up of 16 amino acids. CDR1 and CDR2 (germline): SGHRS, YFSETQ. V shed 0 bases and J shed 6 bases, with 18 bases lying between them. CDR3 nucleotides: TGCGCCAGCAGCTTGGATTTGGGGGCGCGAATTGATGGCTACACCTTC. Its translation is CASSLDLGARIDGYTF. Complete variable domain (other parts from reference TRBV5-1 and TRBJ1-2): KAGVTQTPRYLIKTRGQQVTLSCSPISGHRSVSWYQQTPGQGLQFLFEYFSETQRNKGNFPGRFSGRQFSNSRSEMNVSTLELGDSALYLCASSLDLGARIDGYTFGSGTRLTVV.

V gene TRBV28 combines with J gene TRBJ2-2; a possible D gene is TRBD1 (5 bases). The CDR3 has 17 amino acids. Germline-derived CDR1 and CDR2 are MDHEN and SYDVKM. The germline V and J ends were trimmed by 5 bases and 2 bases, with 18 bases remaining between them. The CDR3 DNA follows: TGTGCCAGCAGTCCCCTATTAGGACAATTTAACACCGGGGAGCTGTTTTTT. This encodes CASSPLLGQFNTGELFF.

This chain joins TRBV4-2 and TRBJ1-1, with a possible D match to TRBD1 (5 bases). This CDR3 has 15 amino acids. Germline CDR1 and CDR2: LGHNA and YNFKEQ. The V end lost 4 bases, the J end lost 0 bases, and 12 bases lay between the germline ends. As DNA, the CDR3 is TGTGCCAGCAGCCGCCCAGACAGTATGAACACTGAAGCTTTCTTT. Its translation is CASSRPDSMNTEAFF.

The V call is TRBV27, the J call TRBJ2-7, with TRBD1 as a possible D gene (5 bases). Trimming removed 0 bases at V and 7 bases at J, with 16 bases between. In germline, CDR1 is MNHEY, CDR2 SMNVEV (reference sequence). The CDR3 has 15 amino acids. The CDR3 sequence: CASSLSPRAPLEQYF. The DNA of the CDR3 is TGTGCCAGCAGTTTATCACCCAGGGCCCCTTTGGAGCAGTACTTC.

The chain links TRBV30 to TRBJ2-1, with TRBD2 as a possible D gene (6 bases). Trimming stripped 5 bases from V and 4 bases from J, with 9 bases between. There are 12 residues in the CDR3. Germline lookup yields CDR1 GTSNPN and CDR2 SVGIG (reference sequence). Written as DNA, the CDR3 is TGTGCCTGGCGGGACTCTTACAATGAGCAGTTCTTC. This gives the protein CAWRDSYNEQFF.

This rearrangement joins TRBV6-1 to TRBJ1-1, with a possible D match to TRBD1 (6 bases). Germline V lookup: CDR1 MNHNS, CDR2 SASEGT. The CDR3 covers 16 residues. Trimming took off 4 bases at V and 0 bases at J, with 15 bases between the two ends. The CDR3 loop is CASSVQTGLMNTEAFF. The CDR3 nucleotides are TGTGCCAGCAGTGTCCAAACAGGGCTCATGAACACTGAAGCTTTCTTT.

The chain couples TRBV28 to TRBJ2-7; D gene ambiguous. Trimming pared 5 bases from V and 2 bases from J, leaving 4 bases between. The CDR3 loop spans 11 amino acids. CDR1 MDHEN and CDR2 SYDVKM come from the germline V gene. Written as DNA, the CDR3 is TGTGCCAGCAGTCTCACCTACGAGCAGTACTTC. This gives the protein CASSLTYEQYF. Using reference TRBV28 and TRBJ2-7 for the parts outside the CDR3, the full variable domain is DVKVTQSSRYLVKRTGEKVFLECVQDMDHENMFWYRQDPGLGLRLIYFSYDVKMKEKGDIPEGYSVSREKKERFSLILESASTNQTSMYLCASSLTYEQYFGPGTRLTVT.

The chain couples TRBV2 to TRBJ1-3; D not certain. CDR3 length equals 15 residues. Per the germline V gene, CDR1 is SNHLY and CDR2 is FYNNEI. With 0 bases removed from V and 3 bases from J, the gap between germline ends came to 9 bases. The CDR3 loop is CASSEAPGLGNTIYF. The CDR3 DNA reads TGTGCCAGCAGTGAAGCGCCCGGACTTGGAAACACCATATATTTT.

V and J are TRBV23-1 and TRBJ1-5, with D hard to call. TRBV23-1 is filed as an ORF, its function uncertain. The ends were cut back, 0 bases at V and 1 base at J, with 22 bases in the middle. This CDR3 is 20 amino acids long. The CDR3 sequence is CASSQSTGPAKSGSNQPQHF. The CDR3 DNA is TGCGCCAGCAGTCAATCGACCGGGCCGGCTAAAAGCGGGAGCAATCAGCCCCAGCATTTT.

DNA for the CDR3: TGTGCCAGCAGCCGTGGGGAGCACGAGCAGTTCTTC. It is translated as CASSRGEHEQFF. This chain connects TRBV7-2 to TRBJ2-1; D possibly corresponds to TRBD2 (5 bases). V was clipped by 5 bases and J by 10 bases, with 12 bases between them. Germline CDR1 is SGHTA and CDR2 is FQGNSA. CDR3 length: 12 residues.

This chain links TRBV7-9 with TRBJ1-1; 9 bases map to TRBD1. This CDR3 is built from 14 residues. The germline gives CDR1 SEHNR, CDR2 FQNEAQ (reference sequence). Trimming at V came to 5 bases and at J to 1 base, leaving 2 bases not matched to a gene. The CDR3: CASSRGQGNTEAFF. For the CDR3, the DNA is TGTGCCAGCAGCCGGGGACAGGGGAACACTGAAGCTTTCTTT.

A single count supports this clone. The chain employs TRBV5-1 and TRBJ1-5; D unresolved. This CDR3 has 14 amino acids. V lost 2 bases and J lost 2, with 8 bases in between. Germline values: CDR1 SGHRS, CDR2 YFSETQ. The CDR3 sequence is CASSFDGGNQPQHF. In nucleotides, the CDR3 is TGCGCCAGCAGCTTCGACGGAGGCAATCAGCCCCAGCATTTT.

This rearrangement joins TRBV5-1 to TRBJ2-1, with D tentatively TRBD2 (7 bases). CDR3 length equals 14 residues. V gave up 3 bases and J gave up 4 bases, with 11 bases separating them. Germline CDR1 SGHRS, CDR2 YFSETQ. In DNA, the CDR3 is TGCGCCAGCAGCTCCGAGGGGGGGTACAATGAGCAGTTCTTC. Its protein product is CASSSEGGYNEQFF.

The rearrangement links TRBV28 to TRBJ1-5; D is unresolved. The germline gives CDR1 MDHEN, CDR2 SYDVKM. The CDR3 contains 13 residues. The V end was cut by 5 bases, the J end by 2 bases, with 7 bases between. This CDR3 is CASSGVRNQPQHF. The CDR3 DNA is TGTGCCAGCAGTGGGGTCCGCAATCAGCCCCAGCATTTT.

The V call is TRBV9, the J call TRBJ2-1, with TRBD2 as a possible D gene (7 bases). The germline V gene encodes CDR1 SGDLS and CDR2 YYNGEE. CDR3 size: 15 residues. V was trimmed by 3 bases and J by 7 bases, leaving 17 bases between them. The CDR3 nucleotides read TGTGCCAGCAGCGACCCCAGCGGGGACACGAATGAGCAGTTCTTC. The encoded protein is CASSDPSGDTNEQFF.

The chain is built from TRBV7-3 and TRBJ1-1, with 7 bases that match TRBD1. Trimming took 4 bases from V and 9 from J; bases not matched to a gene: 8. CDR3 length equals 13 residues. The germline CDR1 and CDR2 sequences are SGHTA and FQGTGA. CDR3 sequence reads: CASSSGPTGKAFF. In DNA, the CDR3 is TGTGCCAGCAGCTCGGGACCGACAGGGAAAGCTTTCTTT.

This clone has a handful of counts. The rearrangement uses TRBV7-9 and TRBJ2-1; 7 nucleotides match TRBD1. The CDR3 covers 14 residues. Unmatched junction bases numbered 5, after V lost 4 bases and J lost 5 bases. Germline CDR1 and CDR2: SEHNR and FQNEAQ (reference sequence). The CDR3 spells CASSSPDRDNEQFF. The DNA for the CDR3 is TGTGCCAGCAGCTCCCCTGACAGGGACAATGAGCAGTTCTTC.

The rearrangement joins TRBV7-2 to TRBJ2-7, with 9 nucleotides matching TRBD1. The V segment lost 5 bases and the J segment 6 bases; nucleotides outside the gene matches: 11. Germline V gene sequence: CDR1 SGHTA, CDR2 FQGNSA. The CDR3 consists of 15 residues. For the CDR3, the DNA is TGTGCCAGCAGCCTCCGGGACAGGGCTTCTGGCGAGCAGTACTTC. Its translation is CASSLRDRASGEQYF.

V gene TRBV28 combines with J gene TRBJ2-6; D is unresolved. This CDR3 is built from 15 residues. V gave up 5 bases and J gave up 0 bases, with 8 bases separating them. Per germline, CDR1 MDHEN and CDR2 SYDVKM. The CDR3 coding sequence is TGTGCCAGCAGTCAGCCGCTCTCTGGGGCCAACGTCCTGACTTTC. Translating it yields CASSQPLSGANVLTF.

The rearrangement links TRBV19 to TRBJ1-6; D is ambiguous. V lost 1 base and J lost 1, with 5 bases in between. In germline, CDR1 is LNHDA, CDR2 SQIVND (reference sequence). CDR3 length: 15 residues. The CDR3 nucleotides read TGTGCCAGTAGTATAGGAAGATCCTATAATTCACCCCTCCACTTT. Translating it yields CASSIGRSYNSPLHF.

CDR3 sequence reads: CASRRGGAGTEAFF. The CDR3 region has the DNA TGTGCCAGTAGGAGAGGGGGCGCCGGCACTGAAGCTTTCTTT. The chain uses TRBV19 and TRBJ1-1, with 7 bases fitting TRBD1. J was trimmed by 4 bases and V by 6 bases; bases with no gene match: 8. CDR3 length equals 14 residues. CDR1 and CDR2 (germline): LNHDA, SQIVND (reference sequence).

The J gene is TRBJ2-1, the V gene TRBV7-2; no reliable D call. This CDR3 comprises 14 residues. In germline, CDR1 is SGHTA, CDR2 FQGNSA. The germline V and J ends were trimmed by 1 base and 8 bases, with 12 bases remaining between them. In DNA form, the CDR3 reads TGTGCCAGCAGCTTAGTCCCCGTCGGTGATGAGCAGTTCTTC. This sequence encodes CASSLVPVGDEQFF.

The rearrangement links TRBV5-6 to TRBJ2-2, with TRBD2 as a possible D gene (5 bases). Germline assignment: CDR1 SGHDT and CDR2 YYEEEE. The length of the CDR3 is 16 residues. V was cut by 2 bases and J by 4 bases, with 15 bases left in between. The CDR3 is CASSFALGVATGELFF. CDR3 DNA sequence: TGTGCCAGCAGCTTCGCCCTCGGGGTCGCCACCGGGGAGCTGTTTTTT. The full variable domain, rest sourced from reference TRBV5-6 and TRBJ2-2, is DAGVTQSPTHLIKTRGQQVTLRCSPKSGHDTVSWYQQALGQGPQFIFQYYEEEERQRGNFPDRFSGHQFPNYSSELNVNALLLGDSALYLCASSFALGVATGELFFGEGSRLTVL.

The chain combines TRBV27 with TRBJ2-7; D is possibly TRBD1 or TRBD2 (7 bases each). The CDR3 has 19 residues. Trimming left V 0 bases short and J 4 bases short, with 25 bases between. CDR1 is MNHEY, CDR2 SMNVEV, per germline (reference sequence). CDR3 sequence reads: CASSLSAGGVLRPAYEQYF. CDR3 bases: TGTGCCAGCAGTTTATCGGCAGGGGGGGTATTACGACCGGCGTACGAGCAGTACTTC.

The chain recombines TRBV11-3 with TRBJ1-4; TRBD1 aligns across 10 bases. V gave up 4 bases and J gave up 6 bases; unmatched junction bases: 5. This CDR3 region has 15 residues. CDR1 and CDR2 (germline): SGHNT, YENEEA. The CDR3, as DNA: TGTGCCAGCAGCTATGCCGGGACAGGGGATGAAAAACTGTTTTTT. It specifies CASSYAGTGDEKLFF.